A selection of T cell receptor beta chains follows, all from one sample in a study of T cell clonotyping in hematopoietic cell transplantation. Assay used: immunoSEQ multiplex PCR; TCRdb lists only in-frame clones, some missing. Of thousands of clones in the sample, 88% were seen once. Here the sequenced sample was peripheral blood mononuclear cells, taken before stem cell transplant. The receptors were gathered from a man in his fifties or sixties with acute myeloid leukemia. Some clones in this sample may be carry-over from other donors' samples. CDR3s include the opening cysteine and the closing phenylalanine or tryptophan. Fields, in order: clone size, J gene, V gene, D gene, CDR3 protein. D genes are given only for firm matches. Not every row has a clone size; where given, it reads once, few, many or a size class.

>.|TRBJ2-1|TRBV15|TRBD2
CATSRDSGGANEQFF
>.|TRBJ2-4|TRBV6-5|TRBD1
CASSYRQGPKNIQYF
>once|TRBJ1-1|TRBV5-1|.
CASSSGPRAFF
>.|TRBJ1-2|TRBV30|.
CVWEKEGYGYTF
>.|TRBJ1-1|TRBV5-1|.
CASRLLGDTEAFF
>.|TRBJ2-7|TRBV5-1|.
CASSLDAGSYEQYF
>.|TRBJ2-7|TRBV18|.
CASSPRRSSYEQYF
>.|TRBJ2-7|TRBV13|TRBD2
CASSSRGGSSYEQYF
>.|TRBJ2-1|TRBV11-2|TRBD2
CASSPSGTYNEQFF
>.|TRBJ2-6|TRBV6-5|.
CASSRQSSGANVLTF
>once|TRBJ2-6|TRBV30|.
CALQDSGANVLTF
>few|TRBJ1-1|TRBV4-1|.
CASSQEAGYTEAFF
>.|TRBJ2-2|TRBV4-2|TRBD2
CASRVAGGPEITGELFF
>once|TRBJ1-2|TRBV2|TRBD1
CASIDYGQGMRYGYTF
>.|TRBJ2-3|TRBV14|TRBD2
CASSQDRRASGSWTDTQYF
>.|TRBJ1-2|TRBV11-2|TRBD1
CASSLTSGPPGQLNYGYTF